The 27 T cell receptor beta chains reported below all come from one sample, sequenced in a study of beta chain features in type 1 diabetes. Isolated RNA was reverse transcribed in full, so expressed TCRB transcripts were sequenced. Some clones are missing from TCRdb's copy, which holds only in-frame ones; the method was immunoSEQ multiplex PCR. In the table there are around 500,000 clones, about an eighth of which are singletons. Sequenced sample: naive CD4+ T cells from blood. Receptors were obtained from a young woman in good health.

This clone was observed a handful of times. The chain is built from TRBV12-5 and TRBJ2-5; D gene ambiguous. V was pared by 5 bases and J by 7 bases, with 17 bases between. This CDR3 is 14 amino acids long. Per germline, CDR1 LGHNT and CDR2 FRNRAP. The CDR3 spells CASGPRGRAGTQYF. For the CDR3, the DNA is TGTGCTAGTGGTCCGAGAGGCCGGGCTGGGACCCAGTACTTC.

The chain is built from TRBV13 and TRBJ1-1; possible D gene TRBD1, 5 bases. This CDR3 is built from 16 residues. Trimming removed 5 bases from V and 1 base from J, with 17 bases in between. Germline CDR1 is PRHDT and CDR2 is FYEKMQ (reference sequence). The CDR3 DNA sequence: TGTGCCAGCAGCCTCGAGGCCCCTACAGGGAACACTGAAGCTTTCTTT. Its translation: CASSLEAPTGNTEAFF.

This chain uses TRBV2 with TRBJ2-3; possibly TRBD1 or TRBD2 for D (5 bases each). The ends were cut back, 3 bases at V and 4 bases at J, with 11 bases in the middle. The CDR3 is made up of 14 amino acids. Germline CDR1 reads SNHLY; CDR2 reads FYNNEI. CDR3 DNA sequence: TGTGCCAGCAGTGACGACGGGACCTCAGATACGCAGTATTTT. Translation gives CASSDDGTSDTQYF.

V is TRBV28 and J is TRBJ1-2; perhaps TRBD1 as D (6 bases). Per germline, CDR1 MDHEN and CDR2 SYDVKM. With 5 bases removed from V and 6 bases from J, the gap between germline ends came to 16 bases. The CDR3 has 14 residues. CDR3 amino acids: CASSPSQHRDGYTF. DNA for the CDR3: TGTGCCAGCAGTCCTTCCCAACACAGGGATGGCTACACCTTC.

The table lists this clone with a few counts. The chain employs TRBV7-9 and TRBJ2-1; 12 bases line up with TRBD2. V dropped 8 bases and J dropped 7; count of bases not matched to a gene: 6. Germline V lookup: CDR1 SEHNR, CDR2 FQNEAQ (reference sequence). This CDR3 contains 14 residues. The CDR3 DNA reads as TGTGCCAGCGGCCTAGCGGGAGGGGGTAATGAGCAGTTCTTC. It translates to CASGLAGGGNEQFF.

The sample holds a few counts of this clone. V gene TRBV11-3 combines with J gene TRBJ2-3; 7 bases line up with TRBD2. Looked up from germline, CDR1 is SGHNT and CDR2 is YENEEA. V gave up 7 bases and J gave up 1 base; unmatched junction bases: 8. This CDR3 is built from 15 residues. The CDR3 region is CASTITSVGTDTQYF. Written as DNA, the CDR3 is TGTGCCAGCACCATTACTAGCGTGGGCACAGATACGCAGTATTTT. Complete variable domain (other parts from reference TRBV11-3 and TRBJ2-3): EAGVVQSPRYKIIEKKQPVAFWCNPISGHNTLYWYLQNLGQGPELLIRYENEEAVDDSQLPKDRFSAERLKGVDSTLKIQPAELGDSAVYLCASTITSVGTDTQYFGPGTRLTVL.

The chain links TRBV7-2 to TRBJ1-1, with no clear D. The germline CDR1 and CDR2 sequences are SGHTA and FQGNSA. The CDR3 covers 15 residues. V lost 5 bases and J lost 3, with 16 bases in between. The CDR3 nucleotides read TGTGCCAGCAGCCCTCAGGCATGGAGGGACACTGAAGCTTTCTTT. Protein product: CASSPQAWRDTEAFF.

This clone came up a few times. The chain has TRBV5-8 and TRBJ1-6, with D perhaps TRBD1 (6 bases). In germline, CDR1 is SGHTS, CDR2 YDEGEE. This CDR3 spans 13 amino acids. V was cut by 0 bases and J by 9 bases, with 7 bases left in between. The CDR3 sequence is CASSLDRASPLHF. As DNA, the CDR3 is TGTGCCAGCAGCTTGGACAGGGCTTCACCCCTCCACTTT. The variable domain in full, completed from reference TRBV5-8 and TRBJ1-6, reads EAGVTQSPTHLIKTRGQQATLRCSPISGHTSVYWYQQALGLGLQFLLWYDEGEERNRGNFPPRFSGRQFPNYSSELNVNALELEDSALYLCASSLDRASPLHFGNGTRLTVT.

The chain couples TRBV12-5 to TRBJ1-1, with TRBD1 identical over 7 bases. Trimming took 6 bases from V and 4 from J; bases not matched to a gene: 11. Germline V gene sequence: CDR1 LGHNT, CDR2 FRNRAP. The CDR3 extends over 15 amino acids. DNA of the CDR3: TGTGCTAGTGGGCCGGACAGGCCCTTCGGCACTGAAGCTTTCTTT. Amino acid sequence: CASGPDRPFGTEAFF.

The chain has TRBV5-4 and TRBJ1-2; tentative D call: TRBD1 (6 bases). Germline CDR1 and CDR2: SGHNT and YYREEE (reference sequence). This CDR3 has 14 residues. Trimming cost V 0 bases and J 2 bases, with 8 bases left between them. The CDR3 region is CASSLATGNYGYTF. The CDR3 coding sequence is TGTGCCAGCAGCTTGGCCACAGGGAACTATGGCTACACCTTC. The variable domain in full, with the rest retrieved from reference TRBV5-4 and TRBJ1-2, is ETGVTQSPTHLIKTRGQQVTLRCSSQSGHNTVSWYQQALGQGPQFIFQYYREEENGRGNFPPRFSGLQFPNYSSELNVNALELDDSALYLCASSLATGNYGYTFGSGTRLTVV.

This clone was seen a few times. The chain joins TRBV29-1 to TRBJ2-1; no definite D call. The CDR3 spans 14 residues. The V end was cut by 4 bases, the J end by 1 base, with 11 bases between. The germline CDR1 and CDR2 sequences are SQVTM and ANQGSEA. The CDR3 coding sequence is TGCAGCGTTGCCAGAACAATATCCTACAATGAGCAGTTCTTC. Translating it yields CSVARTISYNEQFF.

A word on this clone: Other nucleotide sequences in the sample specify the same CDR3. The chain is built from TRBV2 and TRBJ2-5; D remains ambiguous. The CDR3 is 11 residues long. The germline V gene encodes CDR1 SNHLY and CDR2 FYNNEI. Trimming removed 6 bases at V and 2 bases at J, with 4 bases between. This CDR3 reads CASSTQETQYF. The CDR3 DNA is TGTGCCAGCAGCACTCAAGAGACCCAGTACTTC.

CDR3 protein: CASGTAYNEQFF. CDR3 bases: TGTGCCAGCGGGACAGCTTACAATGAGCAGTTCTTC. This sequence joins TRBV19 and TRBJ2-1; 7 positions match TRBD1. CDR3 length: 12 residues. The germline CDR1 and CDR2 sequences are LNHDA and SQIVND (reference sequence). Trimming cost V 9 bases and J 4 bases; bases outside gene matches: 3.

The genes are TRBV28 and TRBJ1-1; D call uncertain. Germline CDR1 is MDHEN and CDR2 is SYDVKM. V shed 1 base and J shed 7 bases, with 10 bases lying between them. The CDR3 is 13 residues long. DNA for the CDR3: TGTGCCAGCAGTTTATATTTGAGGGTTGAAGCTTTCTTT. Protein: CASSLYLRVEAFF.

Note on this clone: Other nucleotide sequences from this sample produce the same CDR3. This chain uses TRBV9 with TRBJ2-1; perhaps TRBD1 as D (5 bases). The germline V gene encodes CDR1 SGDLS and CDR2 YYNGEE. The CDR3 contains 16 residues. The germline V and J ends were trimmed by 0 bases and 0 bases, with 10 bases remaining between them. This CDR3 reads CASSVGGGSSYNEQFF. The CDR3 nucleotides are TGTGCCAGCAGCGTAGGGGGCGGAAGCTCCTACAATGAGCAGTTCTTC.

This clone was observed a handful of times. V and J are TRBV9 and TRBJ2-1; the D gene is possibly TRBD1 (5 bases). CDR1 SGDLS and CDR2 YYNGEE come from the germline V gene. The CDR3 sequence is 15 residues long. Trimming removed 0 bases at V and 4 bases at J, with 11 bases between. The CDR3 region has the DNA TGTGCCAGCAGCGTAGTGTCAGGGCCTTACAATGAGCAGTTCTTC. Translated: CASSVVSGPYNEQFF.

This clone has more than one count but fewer than ten. The genes are TRBV6-1 and TRBJ2-3, with D tentatively TRBD2 (6 bases). Germline V gene lookup returns CDR1 MNHNS and CDR2 SASEGT. Deletions cut 3 bases from V and 3 bases from J, with 13 bases between. The CDR3 runs to 15 residues. The CDR3 DNA follows: TGTGCCAGCAGTGACCGGAGTGGGGGGACAGATACGCAGTATTTT. Residues: CASSDRSGGTDTQYF.

This clone was counted a few times. The chain is built from TRBV5-1 and TRBJ2-3; no reliable D call. Germline V CDR1 and CDR2: SGHRS, YFSETQ. The germline V and J ends were trimmed by 4 bases and 3 bases, with 9 bases remaining between them. CDR3 length equals 13 residues. The CDR3 DNA follows: TGCGCCAGCAGCCCTGGGCCGACAGATACGCAGTATTTT. This codes for CASSPGPTDTQYF.

CDR3 protein: CASSLGSASQVIQYF. CDR3 DNA: TGTGCCAGCAGCTTAGGGTCAGCGAGCCAGGTCATTCAGTACTTC. The chain employs TRBV7-2 and TRBJ2-4; D gene uncertain. The CDR3 totals 15 residues. Trimming removed 1 base from V and 9 bases from J, with 16 bases in between. CDR1 is SGHTA and CDR2 is FQGNSA in the germline V gene.

This clone was detected a few times. The chain links TRBV5-1 to TRBJ2-3; perhaps TRBD2 as D (5 bases). The CDR3 runs to 14 residues. V was trimmed by 3 bases and J by 6 bases, leaving 14 bases between them. CDR1 and CDR2 (germline): SGHRS, YFSETQ. CDR3 region: CASSSDSPVDTQYF. The CDR3 region has the DNA TGCGCCAGCAGCTCGGACTCGCCAGTCGATACGCAGTATTTT. The variable domain in full, with the rest retrieved from reference TRBV5-1 and TRBJ2-3, is KAGVTQTPRYLIKTRGQQVTLSCSPISGHRSVSWYQQTPGQGLQFLFEYFSETQRNKGNFPGRFSGRQFSNSRSEMNVSTLELGDSALYLCASSSDSPVDTQYFGPGTRLTVL.

The chain joins TRBV6-5 to TRBJ2-4; D call uncertain. This CDR3 contains 14 residues. Per germline, CDR1 MNHEY and CDR2 SVGAGI. V was cut by 2 bases and J by 8 bases, with 13 bases left in between. The CDR3 here is CASSYKGPGDIQYF. CDR3 coding DNA: TGTGCCAGCAGTTACAAGGGCCCTGGGGACATTCAGTACTTC.

Comments on this clone: Other nucleotide sequences in the sample specify the same CDR3. The J gene is TRBJ1-2, the V gene TRBV9; 8 bases line up with TRBD1. Germline V lookup: CDR1 SGDLS, CDR2 YYNGEE. The CDR3 extends over 12 amino acids. The V segment lost 0 bases and the J segment 8 bases; nucleotides outside the gene matches: 0. CDR3 loop: CASSVAGGGYTF. The CDR3 region has the DNA TGTGCCAGCAGCGTAGCAGGGGGCGGCTACACCTTC. The full variable domain, its missing parts supplied by reference TRBV9 and TRBJ1-2, is DSGVTQTPKHLITATGQRVTLRCSPRSGDLSVYWYQQSLDQGLQFLIQYYNGEERAKGNILERFSAQQFPDLHSELNLSSLELGDSALYFCASSVAGGGYTFGSGTRLTVV.

This clone has just a few counts. The DNA of the CDR3 is TGTGCCAGCAGTGTAACTAGCCCCACAGATACGCAGTATTTT. Residues: CASSVTSPTDTQYF. This chain uses TRBV2 with TRBJ2-3; D may be TRBD2 (6 bases). Between the trimmed V and J ends, which lost 4 bases and 2 bases, there was a span of 10 bases. The CDR3 has 14 residues. CDR1 is SNHLY and CDR2 is FYNNEI in the germline V gene.

This clone was counted between two and nine times. The V gene is TRBV9, the J gene TRBJ2-1; 8 positions agree with TRBD1. The germline CDR1 and CDR2 sequences are SGDLS and YYNGEE. The J segment lost 0 bases and the V segment lost 4 bases, leaving 9 bases of the junction unmatched. CDR3 length: 17 amino acids. The CDR3 loop is CASSLPRTGNSYNEQFF. The CDR3 region has the DNA TGTGCCAGCAGCCTCCCAAGGACAGGGAACTCCTACAATGAGCAGTTCTTC.

The genes are TRBV27 and TRBJ2-7; TRBD1 agrees at 9 bases. V lost 6 bases to trimming and J lost 4 bases; unmatched junction nucleotides: 7. Germline V gene lookup returns CDR1 MNHEY and CDR2 SMNVEV (reference sequence). There are 14 residues in the CDR3. The CDR3 here is CASSRDRDIYEQYF. The CDR3 DNA is TGTGCCAGCAGCCGGGACAGGGACATTTACGAGCAGTACTTC.

J is TRBJ2-3 and V is TRBV2; 8 nucleotides agree with TRBD2. CDR1 is SNHLY and CDR2 is FYNNEI in the germline V gene. The CDR3 is 15 amino acids. J gave up 0 bases and V 4 bases, and 3 bases lay outside the gene matches. The CDR3 is CASSGERGSTDTQYF. Written as DNA, the CDR3 is TGTGCCAGCAGTGGGGAGCGGGGGAGCACAGATACGCAGTATTTT.

This clone showed up just once. The V call is TRBV5-1, the J call TRBJ2-1; D is possibly TRBD2 (6 bases). The germline gives CDR1 SGHRS, CDR2 YFSETQ. Trimming took 7 bases from V and 4 from J, leaving 18 bases between them. The CDR3 length is 15 residues. CDR3 loop: CASGRDSNLYNEQFF. The CDR3 bases are TGCGCCAGCGGGCGGGACTCGAATCTATACAATGAGCAGTTCTTC.